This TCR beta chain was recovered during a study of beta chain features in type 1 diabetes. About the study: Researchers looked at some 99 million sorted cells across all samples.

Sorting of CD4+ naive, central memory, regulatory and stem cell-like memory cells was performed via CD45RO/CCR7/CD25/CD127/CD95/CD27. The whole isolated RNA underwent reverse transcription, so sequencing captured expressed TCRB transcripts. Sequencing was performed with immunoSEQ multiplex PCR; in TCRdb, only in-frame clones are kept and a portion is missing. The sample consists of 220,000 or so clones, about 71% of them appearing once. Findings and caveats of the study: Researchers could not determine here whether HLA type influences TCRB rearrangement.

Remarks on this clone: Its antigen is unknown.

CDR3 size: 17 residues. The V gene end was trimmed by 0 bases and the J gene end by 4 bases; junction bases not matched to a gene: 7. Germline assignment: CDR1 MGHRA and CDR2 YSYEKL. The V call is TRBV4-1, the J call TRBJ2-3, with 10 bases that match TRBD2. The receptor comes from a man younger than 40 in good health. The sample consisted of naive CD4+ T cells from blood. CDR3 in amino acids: CASSQDRAGGPPDTQYF. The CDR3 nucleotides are TGCGCCAGCAGCCAAGACCGAGCGGGAGGGCCTCCAGATACGCAGTATTTT.